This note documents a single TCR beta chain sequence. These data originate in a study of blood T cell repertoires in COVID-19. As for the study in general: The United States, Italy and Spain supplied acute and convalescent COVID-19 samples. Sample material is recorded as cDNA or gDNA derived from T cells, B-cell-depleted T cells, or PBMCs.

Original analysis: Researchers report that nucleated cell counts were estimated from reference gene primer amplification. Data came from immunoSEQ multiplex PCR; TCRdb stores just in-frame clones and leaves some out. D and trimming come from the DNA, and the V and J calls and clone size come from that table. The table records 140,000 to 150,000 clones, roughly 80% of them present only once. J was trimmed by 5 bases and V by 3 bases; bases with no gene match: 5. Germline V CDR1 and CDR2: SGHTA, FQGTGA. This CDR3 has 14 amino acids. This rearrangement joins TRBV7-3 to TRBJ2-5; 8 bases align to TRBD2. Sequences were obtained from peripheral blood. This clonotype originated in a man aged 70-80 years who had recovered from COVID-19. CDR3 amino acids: CASSFLAGRETQYF. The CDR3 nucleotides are TGTGCCAGCAGCTTCTTAGCGGGACGGGAGACCCAGTACTTC.